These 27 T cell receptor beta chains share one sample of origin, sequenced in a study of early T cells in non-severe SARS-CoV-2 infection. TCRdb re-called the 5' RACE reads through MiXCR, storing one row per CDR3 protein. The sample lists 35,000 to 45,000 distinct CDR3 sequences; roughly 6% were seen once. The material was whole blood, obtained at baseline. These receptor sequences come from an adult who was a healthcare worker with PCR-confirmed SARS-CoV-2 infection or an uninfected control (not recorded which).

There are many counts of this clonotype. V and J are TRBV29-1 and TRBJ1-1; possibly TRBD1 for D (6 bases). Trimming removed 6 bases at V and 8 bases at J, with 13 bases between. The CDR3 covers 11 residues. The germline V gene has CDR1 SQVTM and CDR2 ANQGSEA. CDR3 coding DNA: TGCAGCGTCCAACAGGGTCGCGAAGCTTTCTTT. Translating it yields CSVQQGREAFF.

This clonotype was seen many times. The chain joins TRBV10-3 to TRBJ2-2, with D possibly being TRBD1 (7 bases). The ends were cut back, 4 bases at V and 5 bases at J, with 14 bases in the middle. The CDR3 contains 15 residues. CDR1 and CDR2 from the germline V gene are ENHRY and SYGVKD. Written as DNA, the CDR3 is TGTGCCATCAGTGCCAGGGGGGCCGATACCGGGGAGCTGTTTTTT. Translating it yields CAISARGADTGELFF.

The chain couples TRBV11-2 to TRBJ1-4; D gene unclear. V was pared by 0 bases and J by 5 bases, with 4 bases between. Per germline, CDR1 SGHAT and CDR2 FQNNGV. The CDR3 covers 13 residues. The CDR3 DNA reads TGTGCCAGCAGCTTAGAGCGCAATGAAAAACTGTTTTTT. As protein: CASSLERNEKLFF. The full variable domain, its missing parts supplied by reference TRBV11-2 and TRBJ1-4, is EAGVAQSPRYKIIEKRQSVAFWCNPISGHATLYWYQQILGQGPKLLIQFQNNGVVDDSQLPKDRFSAERLKGVDSTLKIQPAKLEDSAVYLCASSLERNEKLFFGSGTQLSVL.

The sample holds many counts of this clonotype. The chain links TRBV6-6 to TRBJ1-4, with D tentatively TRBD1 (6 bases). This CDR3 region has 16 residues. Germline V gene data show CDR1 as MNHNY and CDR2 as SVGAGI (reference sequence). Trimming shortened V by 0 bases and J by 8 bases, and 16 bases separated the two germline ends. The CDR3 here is CASSYSGYREKEKLFF. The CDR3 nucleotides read TGTGCCAGCAGTTACTCGGGGTACAGGGAAAAGGAAAAACTGTTTTTT.

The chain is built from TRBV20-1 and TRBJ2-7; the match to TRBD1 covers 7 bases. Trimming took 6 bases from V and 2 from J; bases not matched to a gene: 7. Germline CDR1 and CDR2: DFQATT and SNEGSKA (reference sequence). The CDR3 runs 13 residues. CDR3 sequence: CSATHGTAYEQYF. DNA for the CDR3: TGCAGTGCAACCCACGGGACAGCCTACGAGCAGTACTTC.

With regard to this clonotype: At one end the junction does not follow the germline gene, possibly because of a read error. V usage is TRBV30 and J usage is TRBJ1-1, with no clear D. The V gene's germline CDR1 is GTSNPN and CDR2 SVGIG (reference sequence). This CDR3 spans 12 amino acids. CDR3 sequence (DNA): TGTGCCTGGAGTGTACTGGGCACTGAAGTTTTCTTT. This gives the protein CAWSVLGTEVFF.

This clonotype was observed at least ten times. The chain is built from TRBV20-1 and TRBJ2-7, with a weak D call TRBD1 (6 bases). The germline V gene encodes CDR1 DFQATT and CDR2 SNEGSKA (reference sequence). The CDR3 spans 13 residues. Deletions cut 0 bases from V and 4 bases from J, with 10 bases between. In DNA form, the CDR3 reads TGCAGTGCTAGAGAGACAGGAACATACGAGCAGTACTTC. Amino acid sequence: CSARETGTYEQYF.

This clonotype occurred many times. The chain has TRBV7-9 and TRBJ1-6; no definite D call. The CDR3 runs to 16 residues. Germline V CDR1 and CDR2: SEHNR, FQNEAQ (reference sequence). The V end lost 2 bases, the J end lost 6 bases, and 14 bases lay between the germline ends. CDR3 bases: TGTGCCAGCAGCTTAAGCGCAGGTGTGGGTAATTCACCCCTCCACTTT. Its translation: CASSLSAGVGNSPLHF.

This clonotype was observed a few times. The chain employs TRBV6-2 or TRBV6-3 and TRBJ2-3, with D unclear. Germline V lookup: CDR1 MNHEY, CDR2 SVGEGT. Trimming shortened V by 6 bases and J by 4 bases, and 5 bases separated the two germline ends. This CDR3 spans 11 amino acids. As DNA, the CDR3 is TGTGCCAGCAGCTCATCAGATACGCAGTATTTT. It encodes CASSSSDTQYF.

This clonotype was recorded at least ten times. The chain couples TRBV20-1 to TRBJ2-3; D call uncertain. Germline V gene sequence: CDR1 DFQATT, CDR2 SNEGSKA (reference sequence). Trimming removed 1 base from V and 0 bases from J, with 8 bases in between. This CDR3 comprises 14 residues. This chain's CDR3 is CSARGSPSTDTQYF. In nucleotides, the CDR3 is TGCAGTGCTAGAGGTTCCCCGAGCACAGATACGCAGTATTTT.

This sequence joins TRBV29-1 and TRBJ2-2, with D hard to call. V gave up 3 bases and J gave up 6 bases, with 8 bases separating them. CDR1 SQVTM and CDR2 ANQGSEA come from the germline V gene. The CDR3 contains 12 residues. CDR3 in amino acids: CSVDLHAGELFF. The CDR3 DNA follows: TGCAGCGTTGACCTTCACGCCGGGGAGCTGTTTTTT.

CDR3 sequence: CASSLDKRGRGEQFF. The DNA for the CDR3 is TGTGCCAGCAGCTTGGATAAGCGGGGGCGAGGTGAGCAGTTCTTC. This sequence joins TRBV5-4 and TRBJ2-1; 8 nucleotides match TRBD2. Per germline, CDR1 SGHNT and CDR2 YYREEE (reference sequence). The CDR3 extends over 15 amino acids. V shed 0 bases, J shed 9 bases, and the junction held 8 bases outside the gene matches.

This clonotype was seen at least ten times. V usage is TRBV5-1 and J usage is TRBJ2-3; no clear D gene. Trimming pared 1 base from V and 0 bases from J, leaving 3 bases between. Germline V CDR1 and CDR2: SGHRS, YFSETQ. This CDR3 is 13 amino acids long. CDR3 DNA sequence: TGCGCCAGCAGCTTGAAAAGCACAGATACGCAGTATTTT. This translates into CASSLKSTDTQYF.

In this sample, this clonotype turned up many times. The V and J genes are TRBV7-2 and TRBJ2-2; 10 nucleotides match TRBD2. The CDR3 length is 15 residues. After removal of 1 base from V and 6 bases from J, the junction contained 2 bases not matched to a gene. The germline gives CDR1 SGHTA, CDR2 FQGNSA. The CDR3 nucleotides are TGTGCCAGCAGCTTAGGGGGACTAGCGTCCGGGGAGCTGTTTTTT. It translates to CASSLGGLASGELFF.

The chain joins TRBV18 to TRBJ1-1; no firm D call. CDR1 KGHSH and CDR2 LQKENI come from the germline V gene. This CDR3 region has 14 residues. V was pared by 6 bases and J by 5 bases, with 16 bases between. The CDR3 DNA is TGTGCCAGCTCGCCTCGATCCGGTGGGACTGAAGCTTTCTTT. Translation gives CASSPRSGGTEAFF. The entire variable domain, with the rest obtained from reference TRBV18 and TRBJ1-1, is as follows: NAGVMQNPRHLVRRRGQEARLRCSPMKGHSHVYWYRQLPEEGLKFMVYLQKENIIDESGMPKERFSAEFPKEGPSILRIQQVVRGDSAAYFCASSPRSGGTEAFFGQGTRLTVV.

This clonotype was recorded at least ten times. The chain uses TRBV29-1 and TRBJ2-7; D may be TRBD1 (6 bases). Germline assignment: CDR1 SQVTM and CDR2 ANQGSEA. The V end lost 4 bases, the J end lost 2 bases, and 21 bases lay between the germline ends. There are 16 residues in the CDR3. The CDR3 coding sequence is TGCAGCGTTGGGTTCTTTGGAAGGACAGAAACCTACGAGCAGTACTTC. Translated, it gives CSVGFFGRTETYEQYF.

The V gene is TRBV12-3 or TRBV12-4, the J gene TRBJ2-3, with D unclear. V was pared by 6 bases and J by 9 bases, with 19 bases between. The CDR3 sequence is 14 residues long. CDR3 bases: TGTGCCAGCAGCCCTTTCCCTGGGCAGGACACGCAGTATTTT. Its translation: CASSPFPGQDTQYF.

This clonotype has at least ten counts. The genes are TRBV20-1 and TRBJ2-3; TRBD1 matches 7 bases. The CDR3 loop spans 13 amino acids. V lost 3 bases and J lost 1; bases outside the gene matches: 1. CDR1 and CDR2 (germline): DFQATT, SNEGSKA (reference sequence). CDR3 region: CSASDRGTDTQYF. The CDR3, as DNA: TGCAGTGCTAGTGACAGGGGCACAGATACGCAGTATTTT.

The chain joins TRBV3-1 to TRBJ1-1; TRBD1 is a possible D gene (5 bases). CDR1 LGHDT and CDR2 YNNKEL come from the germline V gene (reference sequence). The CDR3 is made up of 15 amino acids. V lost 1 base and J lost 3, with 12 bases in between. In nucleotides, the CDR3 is TGTGCCAGCAGCCAAGGGGGGGGGATCCACACTGAAGCTTTCTTT. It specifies CASSQGGGIHTEAFF.

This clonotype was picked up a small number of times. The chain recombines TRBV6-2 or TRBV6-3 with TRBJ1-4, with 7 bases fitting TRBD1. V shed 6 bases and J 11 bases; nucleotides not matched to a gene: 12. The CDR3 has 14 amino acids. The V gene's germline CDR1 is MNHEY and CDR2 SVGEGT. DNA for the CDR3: TGTGCCAGCAGGCCGGGACAGCTAATGAGGAAACTGTTTTTT. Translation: CASRPGQLMRKLFF.

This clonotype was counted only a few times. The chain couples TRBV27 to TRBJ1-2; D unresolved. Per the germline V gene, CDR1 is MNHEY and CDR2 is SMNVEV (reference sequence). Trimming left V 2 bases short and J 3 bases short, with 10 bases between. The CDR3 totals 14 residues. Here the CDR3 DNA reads TGTGCCAGCAGTTTAAGGGCGTATGACTATGGCTACACCTTC. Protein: CASSLRAYDYGYTF.

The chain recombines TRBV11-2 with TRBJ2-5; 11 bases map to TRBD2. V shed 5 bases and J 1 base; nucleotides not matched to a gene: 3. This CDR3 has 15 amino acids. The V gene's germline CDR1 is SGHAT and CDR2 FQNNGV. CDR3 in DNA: TGTGCCAGCAGCCCGCTAGCGGGGGGCCAAGAGACCCAGTACTTC. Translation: CASSPLAGGQETQYF.

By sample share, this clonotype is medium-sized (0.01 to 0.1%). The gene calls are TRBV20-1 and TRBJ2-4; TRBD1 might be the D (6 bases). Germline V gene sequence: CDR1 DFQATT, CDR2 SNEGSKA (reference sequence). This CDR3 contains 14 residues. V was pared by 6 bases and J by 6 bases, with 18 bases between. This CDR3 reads CSAPTGQFRNIQYF. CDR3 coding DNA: TGCAGTGCCCCGACCGGACAGTTTAGAAACATTCAGTACTTC.

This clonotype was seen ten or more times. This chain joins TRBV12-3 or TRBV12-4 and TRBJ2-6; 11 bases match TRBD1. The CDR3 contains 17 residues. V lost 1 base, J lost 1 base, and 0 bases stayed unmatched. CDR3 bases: TGTGCCAGCAGTTTAGGGGACAGGGGGTCTGGGGCCAACGTCCTGACTTTC. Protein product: CASSLGDRGSGANVLTF.

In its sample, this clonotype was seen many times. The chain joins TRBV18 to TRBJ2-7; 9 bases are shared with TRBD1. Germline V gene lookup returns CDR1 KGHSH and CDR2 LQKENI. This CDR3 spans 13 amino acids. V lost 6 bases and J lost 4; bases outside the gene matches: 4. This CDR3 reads CASSDGTGYEQYF. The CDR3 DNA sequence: TGTGCCAGCTCGGACGGGACAGGGTACGAGCAGTACTTC.

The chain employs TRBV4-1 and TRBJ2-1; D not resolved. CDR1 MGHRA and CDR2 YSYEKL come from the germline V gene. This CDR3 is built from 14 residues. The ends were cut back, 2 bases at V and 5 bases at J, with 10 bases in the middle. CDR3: CASSQNRRNNEQFF. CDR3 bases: TGCGCCAGCAGCCAAAACCGCAGAAACAATGAGCAGTTCTTC.

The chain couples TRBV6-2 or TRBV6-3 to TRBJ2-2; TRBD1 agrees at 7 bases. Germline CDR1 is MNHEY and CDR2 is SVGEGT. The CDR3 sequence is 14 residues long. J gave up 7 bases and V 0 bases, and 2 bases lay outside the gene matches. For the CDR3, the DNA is TGTGCCAGCAGTTACTCCCGACAGGGCGGGGAGCTGTTTTTT. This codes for CASSYSRQGGELFF.